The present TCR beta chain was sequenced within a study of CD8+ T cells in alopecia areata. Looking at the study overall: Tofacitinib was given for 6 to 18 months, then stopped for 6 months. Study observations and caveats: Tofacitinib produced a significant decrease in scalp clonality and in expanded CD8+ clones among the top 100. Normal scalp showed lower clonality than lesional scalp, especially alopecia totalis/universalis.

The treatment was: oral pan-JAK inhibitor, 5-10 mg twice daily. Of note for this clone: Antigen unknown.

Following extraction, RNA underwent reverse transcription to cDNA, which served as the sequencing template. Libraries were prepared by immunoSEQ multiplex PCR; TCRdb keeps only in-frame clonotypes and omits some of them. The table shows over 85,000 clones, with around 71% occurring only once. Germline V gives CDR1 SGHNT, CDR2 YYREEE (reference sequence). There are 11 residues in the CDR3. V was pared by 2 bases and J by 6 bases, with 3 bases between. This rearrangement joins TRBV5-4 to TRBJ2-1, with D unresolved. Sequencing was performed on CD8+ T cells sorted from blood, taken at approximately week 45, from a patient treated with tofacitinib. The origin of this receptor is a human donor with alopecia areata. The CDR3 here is CASSFGNEQFF. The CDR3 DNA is TGTGCCAGCAGCTTCGGCAATGAGCAGTTCTTC.